The 29 T cell receptor beta chains below were found in one sample sequenced in a study of shared clonotypes between healthy human individuals (dated by TCRdb to between 2020 and 2021). The method behind the library was the immunoSEQ multiplex PCR assay. The immuneACCESS repertoire file appears here via TCRdb, limited to in-frame rearrangements. These files lack a portion of the clones; in checked studies, under half of the deficit traces to unresolved V genes, and the cause of the others is not known. This sample lists roughly 110,000 clones; roughly two thirds were detected once. The ten largest make up over 20% of the sample. The specimen was memory CD8+ T cells sorted from blood. The meaning of the sample's cell subset or site label: CD45RO+ cells pooled with CCR7-negative TemRA cells. The receptors shown here come from a woman in her twenties or thirties in good health.

The chain has TRBV28 and TRBJ2-2, with TRBD2 matching 13 bases. With 5 bases clipped from V and 5 bases from J, the junction kept 11 bases outside the gene matches. Germline-derived CDR1 and CDR2 are MDHEN and SYDVKM. This CDR3 spans 18 amino acids. CDR3 coding DNA: TGTGCCAGCAGTCGCTACTTACTAGCGGGAGGGAGGACCGGGGAGCTGTTTTTT. Translated: CASSRYLLAGGRTGELFF.

This clone has just one count. The chain links TRBV11-2 to TRBJ2-7, with TRBD1 identical over 9 bases. The germline V gene encodes CDR1 SGHAT and CDR2 FQNNGV. V lost 4 bases to trimming and J lost 0 bases; unmatched junction nucleotides: 4. The CDR3 consists of 15 residues. Here the CDR3 reads CASSWLQGASYEQYF. CDR3 sequence (DNA): TGTGCCAGCAGCTGGTTACAGGGGGCCTCCTACGAGCAGTACTTC.

J is TRBJ2-7 and V is TRBV27, with D maybe TRBD1 (6 bases). V was shortened by 8 bases and J by 0 bases, with 11 bases between the two germline ends. This CDR3 spans 13 amino acids. Germline values: CDR1 MNHEY, CDR2 SMNVEV (reference sequence). DNA of the CDR3: TGTGCCAGCGGGACAATAAGCTCCTACGAGCAGTACTTC. Translating gives CASGTISSYEQYF.

The chain uses TRBV7-9 and TRBJ2-6; D ambiguous. From germline, CDR1 is SEHNR and CDR2 FQNEAQ (reference sequence). This CDR3 comprises 14 residues. V was cut by 3 bases and J by 1 base, with 4 bases left in between. For the CDR3, the DNA is TGTGCCAGCAGCTTGGGTTCTGGGGCCAACGTCCTGACTTTC. The encoded protein is CASSLGSGANVLTF.

CDR3 DNA sequence: TGTGCCAGCAGTGATCTCGGGTGGGCAGATACGCAGTATTTT. It specifies CASSDLGWADTQYF. The rearrangement uses TRBV2 and TRBJ2-3; D unclear. The germline gives CDR1 SNHLY, CDR2 FYNNEI. V shed 3 bases and J shed 4 bases, with 11 bases lying between them. The CDR3 extends over 14 amino acids.

To note about this clone: Additional DNA sequences in this sample encode the identical CDR3. This chain uses TRBV11-2 with TRBJ2-7; D unclear. CDR1 is SGHAT, CDR2 FQNNGV, per germline. V was clipped by 2 bases and J by 4 bases, with 3 bases between them. The CDR3 has 11 amino acids. The CDR3 protein is CASSLIYEQYF. The CDR3 DNA is TGTGCCAGCAGCTTAATATACGAGCAGTACTTC.

The genes are TRBV28 and TRBJ2-7; weak D call: TRBD2 (5 bases). Germline V gives CDR1 MDHEN, CDR2 SYDVKM. V gave up 6 bases and J gave up 2 bases, with 17 bases separating them. The CDR3 extends over 15 amino acids. The CDR3 here is CASSSPWVEAYEQYF. The CDR3 bases are TGTGCCAGCAGCTCCCCCTGGGTGGAGGCCTACGAGCAGTACTTC.

The rearrangement uses TRBV13 and TRBJ2-7; 11 bases line up with TRBD1. The germline CDR1 and CDR2 sequences are PRHDT and FYEKMQ (reference sequence). The CDR3 length is 17 residues. Trimming cost V 5 bases and J 2 bases; bases outside gene matches: 11. This chain's CDR3 is CASSRGDRGFLPYEQYF. The CDR3 nucleotides are TGTGCCAGCAGCCGTGGGGACAGGGGGTTTCTTCCCTACGAGCAGTACTTC.

V usage is TRBV13 and J usage is TRBJ2-1; D is undetermined. This CDR3 is 18 amino acids long. Trimming left V 5 bases short and J 2 bases short, with 22 bases between. CDR1 is PRHDT and CDR2 is FYEKMQ in the germline V gene (reference sequence). CDR3 nucleotides: TGTGCCAGCAGCCCCACCTCTTTTCCCCGGCTGCCCTACAATGAGCAGTTCTTC. Translating gives CASSPTSFPRLPYNEQFF.

The genes are TRBV29-1 and TRBJ2-3; 14 nucleotides align to TRBD2. Germline-derived CDR1 and CDR2 are SQVTM and ANQGSEA. The CDR3 totals 16 residues. J was trimmed by 8 bases and V by 3 bases; bases with no gene match: 10. The CDR3 region is CSVETSGRAPYGTQYF. DNA for the CDR3: TGCAGCGTTGAGACTAGCGGGAGGGCCCCCTACGGTACGCAGTATTTT.

This sequence joins TRBV4-2 and TRBJ2-7; TRBD2 matches at 7 bases. The CDR3 has 14 amino acids. CDR1 and CDR2 (germline): LGHNA, YNFKEQ. Trimming removed 4 bases from V and 3 bases from J; junction bases left unmatched: 6. The CDR3 reads CASSPGTNLYEQYF. CDR3 nucleotides: TGTGCCAGCAGCCCCGGGACTAACCTCTACGAGCAGTACTTC.

V gene TRBV5-8 combines with J gene TRBJ1-3; D gene uncertain. The germline V gene encodes CDR1 SGHTS and CDR2 YDEGEE. This CDR3 is 16 amino acids long. The ends were cut back, 3 bases at V and 0 bases at J, with 13 bases in the middle. CDR3: CASSSRLQFSGNTIYF. DNA for the CDR3: TGTGCCAGCAGCTCCCGTCTACAGTTCTCTGGAAACACCATATATTTT.

The table lists this clone with a count of one. This probably arose from a read error, given a far larger clone one base away. This specimen includes other DNA sequences encoding the same CDR3. V gene TRBV4-2 combines with J gene TRBJ2-2, with 11 bases fitting TRBD2. The CDR3 is 15 residues long. Looked up from germline, CDR1 is LGHNA and CDR2 is YNFKEQ. Here the CDR3 DNA reads TGTGCCAGCAGCCCACTAGCGGGAGACACTGGGGAGCTGTTTTTT. This translates into CASSPLAGDTGELFF.

In its sample, this clone was seen many times. V and J are TRBV5-1 and TRBJ1-1, with 11 bases that match TRBD1. The CDR3 spans 14 residues. CDR1 is SGHRS, CDR2 YFSETQ, per germline. Trimming took 7 bases from V and 5 from J; bases not matched to a gene: 7. The chain's CDR3 is CASVIGTGGTEAFF. Written as DNA, the CDR3 is TGCGCCAGCGTCATCGGGACAGGGGGTACTGAAGCTTTCTTT.

This chain connects TRBV5-1 to TRBJ2-7; tentative D call: TRBD1 (5 bases). The V end lost 5 bases, the J end lost 2 bases, and 14 bases lay between the germline ends. CDR3 length: 14 amino acids. Germline CDR1 SGHRS, CDR2 YFSETQ. CDR3 region: CASSFDAGPYEQYF. The DNA of the CDR3 is TGCGCCAGCAGTTTTGACGCAGGGCCCTACGAGCAGTACTTC.

This chain joins TRBV7-8 and TRBJ2-3; D may be TRBD2 (5 bases). This CDR3 spans 15 amino acids. CDR1 is SGHVS and CDR2 is FQNEAQ in the germline V gene. V was pared by 1 base and J by 8 bases, with 16 bases between. CDR3 DNA: TGTGCCAGCAGCTTAGTTCGGGGATCCTGGGCTACGCAGTATTTT. Protein product: CASSLVRGSWATQYF.

The genes are TRBV14 and TRBJ2-1; D is ambiguous. Trimming took off 3 bases at V and 4 bases at J, with 10 bases between the two ends. The CDR3 consists of 14 residues. Germline loops: CDR1 SGHDN, CDR2 FVKESK. The CDR3 protein is CASSQLTGYNEQFF. In DNA, the CDR3 is TGTGCCAGCAGCCAGTTAACTGGTTACAATGAGCAGTTCTTC.

The chain joins TRBV2 to TRBJ1-1; D is ambiguous. This CDR3 is built from 17 residues. Trimming removed 3 bases at V and 4 bases at J, with 21 bases between. Germline V gene lookup returns CDR1 SNHLY and CDR2 FYNNEI. CDR3 nucleotide sequence: TGTGCCAGCAGTGACAGTGAGGTTTACGTCGGTGGCACTGAAGCTTTCTTT. This sequence encodes CASSDSEVYVGGTEAFF.

This rearrangement joins TRBV16 to TRBJ2-7; D not certain. CDR1 is KGHSY, CDR2 FQNENV, per germline. The CDR3 consists of 12 residues. Trimming took 1 base from V and 3 from J, leaving 4 bases between them. The CDR3 bases are TGTGCCAGCAGCCAATATTTCTACGAGCAGTACTTC. This translates into CASSQYFYEQYF.

The J gene is TRBJ1-2, the V gene TRBV7-9, with D tentatively TRBD1 (6 bases). V lost 7 bases and J lost 4, with 16 bases in between. The CDR3 runs to 14 residues. The germline CDR1 and CDR2 sequences are SEHNR and FQNEAQ (reference sequence). The CDR3 DNA reads as TGTGCCAGCACCAGGGGCGGTTGTGGCTATGGCTACACCTTC. Protein product: CASTRGGCGYGYTF.

In this sample, this clone turned up many times. The chain carries TRBV5-1 and TRBJ2-1, with D maybe TRBD1 (5 bases). Trimming pared 0 bases from V and 5 bases from J, leaving 12 bases between. Germline V gene lookup returns CDR1 SGHRS and CDR2 YFSETQ. The CDR3 runs 15 residues. The CDR3 DNA is TGCGCCAGCAGCTTGGGCGACAGATATAACAATGAGCAGTTCTTC. Amino acid sequence: CASSLGDRYNNEQFF.

This clone was found a few times. The chain links TRBV4-1 to TRBJ2-6; D gene ambiguous. Germline V CDR1 and CDR2: MGHRA, YSYEKL. Trimming removed 4 bases at V and 0 bases at J, with 1 base between. The CDR3 is 13 amino acids. The CDR3 reads CASSRSGANVLTF. CDR3 DNA sequence: TGCGCCAGCAGCCGCTCTGGGGCCAACGTCCTGACTTTC.

The chain carries TRBV6-5 and TRBJ1-5, with TRBD1 as a possible D gene (6 bases). This CDR3 region has 13 residues. Per germline, CDR1 MNHEY and CDR2 SVGAGI. V shed 10 bases and J shed 2 bases, with 12 bases lying between them. The CDR3 region is CATRGGRNQPQHF. DNA for the CDR3: TGTGCCACCCGAGGGGGGCGCAATCAGCCCCAGCATTTT.

The genes are TRBV19 and TRBJ2-7; TRBD2 matches 9 bases. Losses at the gene ends were 5 bases for V and 3 bases for J; bases not matched to a gene: 11. This CDR3 is built from 16 residues. Germline values: CDR1 LNHDA, CDR2 SQIVND (reference sequence). The CDR3 nucleotides are TGTGCCAGTAGTCTCGATCATGGGACTAGCTTCTACGAGCAGTACTTC. Translation gives CASSLDHGTSFYEQYF.

V usage is TRBV28 and J usage is TRBJ1-4; D call uncertain. Trimming removed 6 bases from V and 5 bases from J, with 10 bases in between. The V gene's germline CDR1 is MDHEN and CDR2 SYDVKM. This CDR3 has 13 amino acids. This CDR3 is CASRGSGNEKLFF. The DNA of the CDR3 is TGTGCCAGCAGAGGGAGTGGGAATGAAAAACTGTTTTTT.

This clone was counted many times. CDR3 sequence: CASSLGGGAEQYF. CDR3 DNA sequence: TGCGCCAGCAGCTTAGGAGGAGGGGCCGAGCAGTACTTC. The gene calls are TRBV5-1 and TRBJ2-7; TRBD2 is a possible D gene (6 bases). The germline gives CDR1 SGHRS, CDR2 YFSETQ. Trimming took off 2 bases at V and 6 bases at J, with 12 bases between the two ends. The CDR3 runs 13 residues.

This sequence joins TRBV9 and TRBJ1-4; 7 nucleotides match TRBD1. The CDR3 sequence is 16 residues long. Trimming removed 3 bases from V and 2 bases from J; junction bases left unmatched: 7. Germline V CDR1 and CDR2: SGDLS, YYNGEE. DNA for the CDR3: TGTGCCAGCAGCGCGCGACTGACAGGGACTAATGAAAAACTGTTTTTT. This codes for CASSARLTGTNEKLFF.

This clone has ten or more counts. No conserved phenylalanine or tryptophan ends this CDR3, so it is likely a read error. The DNA is left out, because the CDR3 cannot be placed on it with certainty; the CDR3 is given as TCRdb lists it. This chain uses TRBV15 with TRBJ2-7; TRBD2, the D gene given by the table, was not confirmed from the DNA. 13 amino acids form the CDR3, both terminal residues included. CDR1 and CDR2 from the germline V gene are LNHNV and YYDKDF (reference sequence). The CDR3 reads CATSPTVSASPHY.

DNA of the CDR3: TGTGCCAGCAGCTTGGGTGGGACTAGCGGGAGTGTCTACAATGAGCAGTTCTTC. Translating it yields CASSLGGTSGSVYNEQFF. V gene TRBV5-6 combines with J gene TRBJ2-1, with TRBD2 matching over 14 bases. Germline-derived CDR1 and CDR2 are SGHDT and YYEEEE. J lost 3 bases, V lost 0 bases, and 5 bases had no gene match. The CDR3 extends over 18 amino acids.